A selection of T cell receptor beta chains follows, all from one sample in a study of cytomegalovirus exposure and HLA in healthy donors. Produced via immunoSEQ multiplex PCR; TCRdb's table is partial and in-frame only. The data contain 90,000 to 150,000 clones, about 87% of them singletons. The sample taken for sequencing was PBMCs. The receptors were sampled from a young man in good health and CMV-seronegative. The CDR3 runs from the conserved cysteine through the conserved F or W. Clone size is not always given. Where it is, it says once, few, many or a class for expanded clones.

J gene	CDR3 length	V gene	clone size	CDR3 protein
TRBJ1-2	13	TRBV11-2	-	CASSFQGFDGYTF
TRBJ2-5	14	TRBV6-1	-	CASKSTSWVETQYF
TRBJ2-7	16	TRBV10-3	-	CAISEPPGLAGYEQYF
TRBJ1-4	16	TRBV28	few	CASRDTHRFSDEKLFF
TRBJ1-5	14	TRBV30	once	CAWSRGLSNQPQHF
TRBJ2-3	15	TRBV28	-	CASNVREGGTDTQYF
TRBJ2-7	15	TRBV28	once	CASSLPDRAGYEQYF
TRBJ2-3	12	TRBV5-4	-	CASSPTPDTQYF
TRBJ2-7	13	TRBV6-5	-	CASSYGTTYEQYF
TRBJ1-4	16	TRBV19	-	CASSHYGRTGTEKLFF
TRBJ2-2	17	TRBV27	-	CASSLSLAGGGTGELFF
TRBJ2-1	17	TRBV5-1	-	CASSLTVREGTYNEQFF
TRBJ2-7	14	TRBV27	-	CASQSAGGLHEQYF
TRBJ2-7	15	TRBV4-2	few	CASSQTSGSFYEQYF
TRBJ1-4	15	TRBV27	-	CASSLSRGSNEKLFF
TRBJ2-7	15	TRBV5-1	-	CASSFKRDITYEQYF
TRBJ2-1	15	TRBV15	-	CATSRSKTTYNEQFF
TRBJ1-2	12	TRBV19	-	CASSIEGRTYTF
TRBJ2-7	12	TRBV29-1	-	CSVEVTAYEQYF
TRBJ1-4	15	TRBV4-1	few	CASSPATQGEEKLFF
TRBJ1-1	13	TRBV2	-	CASSDQGYTEAFF
TRBJ2-3	15	TRBV19	-	CASSISVVGTDTQYF
TRBJ1-1	13	TRBV5-6	-	CASSLRGYTEAFF
TRBJ2-2	15	TRBV5-1	-	CASSSTGGDTGELFF
TRBJ1-1	12	TRBV28	once	CASSREALKAFF
TRBJ2-1	17	TRBV2	-	CASSELSGLAGYNEQFF
TRBJ2-1	15	TRBV2	-	CASRTEASVYNEQFF
TRBJ1-3	17	TRBV6-1	-	CASSEGNRVGSGNTIYF
TRBJ2-1	15	TRBV4-3	-	CASSQFDRGNNEQFF
TRBJ1-1	18	TRBV18	-	CASSPRKGASNMNTEAFF
TRBJ2-1	14	TRBV19	-	CASSGTGGSAEQFF
TRBJ2-2	17	TRBV4-2	-	CASSQDKLFIIPGELFF
TRBJ1-2	15	TRBV15	-	CATSPSSDRFYGYTF
TRBJ2-7	13	TRBV2	-	CASQTSGSYEQYF
TRBJ1-1	14	TRBV6-6	-	CASSYGPGGKEAFF
TRBJ2-3	16	TRBV19	once	CASSMVSGRATDTQYF
TRBJ1-2	14	TRBV28	once	CASSPGGGNYGYTF
TRBJ2-5	14	TRBV6-1	-	CAIRGAGGRETQYF
TRBJ1-5	14	TRBV15	-	CATSGQYSNQPQHF
TRBJ2-1	21	TRBV28	-	CASRNVVSGTSGIREGYEQFF